The 5 T cell receptor beta chains below all came from one sample that was sequenced in a study of T-cell reconstitution after alpha-beta-depleted transplantation in children. The TCRbeta library was prepared with unique molecular identifiers. TCRdb reanalysed the PCR reads using MiXCR and keeps one entry per CDR3 protein. Of roughly 500,000 distinct CDR3 sequences in the sample, roughly 33% were seen once. Sequencing used PBMCs from the stem cell graft donor, obtained from the stem cell graft. Receptors originate from a human donor who donated a stem cell graft to a child with aplastic anemia.

This clonotype was picked up a small number of times. The chain is built from TRBV6-5 and TRBJ1-2, with TRBD1 as a possible D gene (6 bases). Trimming pared 4 bases from V and 10 bases from J, leaving 13 bases between. CDR3 size: 12 residues. Germline assignment: CDR1 MNHEY and CDR2 SVGAGI. CDR3 amino acids: CASSLTGGDYTF. CDR3 DNA: TGTGCCAGCAGTTTGACGGGGGGCGACTACACCTTC.

This clonotype was observed a handful of times. CDR3 DNA sequence: TGTGCCAGCAGCTCCGAGAGGGCGGGAGGCGAGCAGTACTTC. This gives the protein CASSSERAGGEQYF. The rearrangement links TRBV13 to TRBJ2-7; 8 bases agree with TRBD2. This CDR3 is 14 amino acids long. J lost 6 bases, V lost 4 bases, and 8 bases had no gene match. Per the germline V gene, CDR1 is PRHDT and CDR2 is FYEKMQ (reference sequence).

This clonotype was counted a few times. The gene calls are TRBV6-2 or TRBV6-3 and TRBJ2-3; D possibly corresponds to TRBD2 (6 bases). V dropped 0 bases and J dropped 6 bases, with 10 bases sitting between them. CDR1 is MNHEY, CDR2 SVGEGT, per germline. The CDR3 is 14 amino acids. Here the CDR3 DNA reads TGTGCCAGCAGTTACTCCGGACTAACGGATACGCAGTATTTT. Its protein is CASSYSGLTDTQYF.

The rearrangement joins TRBV12-5 to TRBJ2-1; TRBD1 agrees at 8 bases. CDR1 and CDR2 from the germline V gene are LGHNT and FRNRAP. This CDR3 is 17 amino acids long. The V segment lost 2 bases and the J segment 8 bases; nucleotides outside the gene matches: 14. The CDR3 DNA reads as TGTGCTAGTGGTTTGAGAAGCCGGGACAGGTCAGGTGATGAGCAGTTCTTC. Its protein product is CASGLRSRDRSGDEQFF.

Only a few counts were recorded for this clonotype. The chain has TRBV18 and TRBJ2-7; tentatively, D is TRBD1 (5 bases). Between the trimmed V and J ends, which lost 2 bases and 4 bases, there was a span of 12 bases. The germline V gene encodes CDR1 KGHSH and CDR2 LQKENI. CDR3 length equals 14 residues. For the CDR3, the DNA is TGTGCCAGCTCACCAACAGGTTTAGGGTACGAGCAGTACTTC. It encodes CASSPTGLGYEQYF.